These 11 T cell receptor beta chains were sequenced from one sample in a study of identical twins (dated by TCRdb to the mid-2010s). Receptor libraries were prepared by 5' RACE. Instrument used: Illumina HiSeq 2000. TCRdb redid the processing of the public reads, applying fastp at Q25 and MiXCR, and retained in-frame beta chains. Rows with one shared CDR3 protein collapse into an entry with the most common genes and DNA. Here the sample has 210,000 or so distinct CDR3 sequences; around 8.1% occur a single time. Jointly, the top ten make up 1.9% of the sample. These data were likewise used in another study, on yellow fever vaccine responses in identical twins.

Sequencing was performed on memory (CD45RO+) T cells sorted from blood. The sample's cell subset or site label is to be understood as: CD45RO+ enriched T cells. Receptor source: a woman between 18 and 29 years old in good health.

The V and J genes are TRBV20-1 and TRBJ2-7; D is uncertain. Trimming left V 3 bases short and J 0 bases short, with 6 bases between. CDR1 DFQATT and CDR2 SNEGSKA come from the germline V gene (reference sequence). The CDR3 runs to 12 residues. The DNA of the CDR3 is TGCAGTGCTAGGGGGTACTCCTACGAGCAGTACTTC. Its translation is CSARGYSYEQYF.

This clonotype has only a few counts. The chain is built from TRBV11-3 and TRBJ2-3, with D possibly TRBD2 on 7 matching bases. The CDR3 runs 14 residues. Germline CDR1 and CDR2: SGHNT and YENEEA. V was clipped by 1 base and J by 9 bases, with 14 bases between them. The CDR3 loop reads CASSLGGTTGTQYF. The CDR3 DNA follows: TGTGCCAGCAGCTTAGGCGGGACTACAGGGACGCAGTATTTT.

This clonotype was seen a handful of times. The gene calls are TRBV6-1 and TRBJ2-3; TRBD2 matches 9 bases. The CDR3 runs 15 residues. With V trimmed by 0 bases and J by 4 bases, 2 bases remained unmatched. CDR1 is MNHNS and CDR2 is SASEGT in the germline V gene. The CDR3 DNA sequence: TGTGCCAGCAGTGAAGCTAGCGGGAGCCCAGATACGCAGTATTTT. Protein product: CASSEASGSPDTQYF.

The chain joins TRBV27 to TRBJ2-3; 9 nucleotides agree with TRBD1. From germline, CDR1 is MNHEY and CDR2 SMNVEV (reference sequence). The CDR3 runs 16 residues. With V trimmed by 3 bases and J by 1 base, 5 bases remained unmatched. The DNA of the CDR3 is TGTGCCAGCAGTTTTTATAACAGGGGGCGCACAGATACGCAGTATTTT. As protein: CASSFYNRGRTDTQYF.

The chain is built from TRBV5-1 and TRBJ2-2; maybe TRBD2 (6 bases). Germline V gene lookup returns CDR1 SGHRS and CDR2 YFSETQ. This CDR3 is 17 amino acids long. Trimming cost V 0 bases and J 2 bases, with 14 bases left between them. This chain's CDR3 is CASSLDPAGRNTGELFF. CDR3 in DNA: TGCGCCAGCAGCTTGGACCCCGCGGGAAGAAACACCGGGGAGCTGTTTTTT.

The chain recombines TRBV5-6 with TRBJ2-3; perhaps TRBD2 as D (7 bases). Germline V CDR1 and CDR2: SGHDT, YYEEEE. V was cut by 1 base and J by 0 bases, with 12 bases left in between. This CDR3 has 16 amino acids. CDR3 region: CASSLYRGASTDTQYF. The CDR3 nucleotides read TGTGCCAGCAGCTTGTACCGGGGGGCAAGCACAGATACGCAGTATTTT.

This clonotype was seen at least ten times. The CDR3 is CASSTRTGYTGELFF. CDR3 sequence (DNA): TGCGCCAGCAGCACCCGGACAGGGTACACCGGGGAGCTGTTTTTT. This rearrangement joins TRBV5-1 to TRBJ2-2; the match to TRBD1 covers 8 bases. The CDR3 covers 15 residues. Germline V gene sequence: CDR1 SGHRS, CDR2 YFSETQ. The junction had 5 bases not matched to a gene; V was cut back by 4 bases and J by 3 bases.

This clonotype was recorded a few times. The chain employs TRBV6-1 and TRBJ1-2; perhaps TRBD1 as D (5 bases). The CDR3 spans 15 residues. Germline V gene sequence: CDR1 MNHNS, CDR2 SASEGT. With 4 bases removed from V and 0 bases from J, the gap between germline ends came to 12 bases. The CDR3 loop is CASSARTSANYGYTF. As DNA, the CDR3 is TGTGCCAGCAGTGCACGGACAAGTGCTAACTATGGCTACACCTTC.

This clonotype was detected ten times or more. V and J are TRBV2 and TRBJ2-1; 8 bases agree with TRBD2. The germline V gene has CDR1 SNHLY and CDR2 FYNNEI. The CDR3 loop spans 15 amino acids. With 6 bases clipped from V and 4 bases from J, the junction kept 8 bases outside the gene matches. CDR3 loop: CASRESGSPYNEQFF. The DNA for the CDR3 is TGTGCCAGCAGGGAAAGCGGGAGCCCTTACAATGAGCAGTTCTTC.

The V and J genes are TRBV6-4 and TRBJ1-5; D is undetermined. Trimming cost V 3 bases and J 3 bases, with 6 bases left between them. This CDR3 comprises 13 residues. The germline CDR1 and CDR2 sequences are MRHNA and SNTAGT. Here the CDR3 reads CASSEGYNQPQHF. CDR3 bases: TGTGCCAGCAGTGAAGGGTACAATCAGCCCCAGCATTTT.

This clonotype was picked up a small number of times. The chain recombines TRBV12-3 or TRBV12-4 with TRBJ1-4; 7 bases line up with TRBD1. V dropped 7 bases and J dropped 5; count of bases not matched to a gene: 10. The CDR3 has 15 residues. The CDR3 DNA follows: TGTGCCAGCACCCAGGGGGGACTGATAAATGAAAAACTGTTTTTT. It is translated as CASTQGGLINEKLFF.